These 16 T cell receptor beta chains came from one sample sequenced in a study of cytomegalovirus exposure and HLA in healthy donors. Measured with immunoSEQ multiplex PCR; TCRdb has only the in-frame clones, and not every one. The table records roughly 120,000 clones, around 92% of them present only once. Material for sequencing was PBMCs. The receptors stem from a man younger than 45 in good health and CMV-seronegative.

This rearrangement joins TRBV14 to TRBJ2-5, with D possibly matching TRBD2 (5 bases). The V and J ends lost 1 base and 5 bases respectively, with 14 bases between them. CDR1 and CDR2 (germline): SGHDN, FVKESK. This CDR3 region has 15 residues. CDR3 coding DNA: TGTGCCAGCAGCCAAGGTTGGGCACGAGGGGAGACCCAGTACTTC. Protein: CASSQGWARGETQYF.

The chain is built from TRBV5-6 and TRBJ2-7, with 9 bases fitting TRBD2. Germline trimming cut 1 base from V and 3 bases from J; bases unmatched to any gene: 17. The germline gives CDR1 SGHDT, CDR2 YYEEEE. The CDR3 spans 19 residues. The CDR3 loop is CASSLLRVRGSGGFYEQYF. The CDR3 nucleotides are TGTGCCAGCAGCTTGCTTCGGGTTCGTGGTAGCGGGGGTTTCTACGAGCAGTACTTC.

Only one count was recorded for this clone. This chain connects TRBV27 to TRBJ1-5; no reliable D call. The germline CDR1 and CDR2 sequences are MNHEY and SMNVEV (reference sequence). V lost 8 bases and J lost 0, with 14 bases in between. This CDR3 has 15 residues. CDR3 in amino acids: CASGRRGYSNQPQHF. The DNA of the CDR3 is TGTGCCAGCGGACGGCGGGGTTATAGCAATCAGCCCCAGCATTTT.

CDR3 in amino acids: CASSTGTAYEQYF. In DNA, the CDR3 is TGCGCCAGCAGCACCGGGACAGCCTACGAGCAGTACTTC. V is TRBV5-1 and J is TRBJ2-7; 7 nucleotides line up with TRBD1. Germline CDR1 reads SGHRS; CDR2 reads YFSETQ. V shed 4 bases, J shed 2 bases, and the junction held 3 bases outside the gene matches. The length of the CDR3 is 13 residues.

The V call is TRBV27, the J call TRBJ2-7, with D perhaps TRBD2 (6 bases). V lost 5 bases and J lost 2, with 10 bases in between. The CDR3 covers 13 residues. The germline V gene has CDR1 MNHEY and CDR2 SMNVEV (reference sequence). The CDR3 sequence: CASSAGRTYEQYF. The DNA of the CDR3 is TGTGCCAGCAGTGCGGGACGGACCTACGAGCAGTACTTC.

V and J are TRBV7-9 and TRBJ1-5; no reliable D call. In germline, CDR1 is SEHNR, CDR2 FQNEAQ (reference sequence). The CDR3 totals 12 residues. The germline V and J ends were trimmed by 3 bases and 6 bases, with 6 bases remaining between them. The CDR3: CASSLSSQPQHF. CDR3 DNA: TGTGCCAGCAGCTTGTCTTCTCAGCCCCAGCATTTT.

The CDR3 coding sequence is TGCGCCAGCAGCTTGGACGGGGTATCTAATGAAAAACTGTTTTTT. Translation: CASSLDGVSNEKLFF. The V call is TRBV5-1, the J call TRBJ1-4; D is undetermined. This CDR3 spans 15 amino acids. V dropped 0 bases and J dropped 3 bases, with 9 bases sitting between them. The germline CDR1 and CDR2 sequences are SGHRS and YFSETQ.

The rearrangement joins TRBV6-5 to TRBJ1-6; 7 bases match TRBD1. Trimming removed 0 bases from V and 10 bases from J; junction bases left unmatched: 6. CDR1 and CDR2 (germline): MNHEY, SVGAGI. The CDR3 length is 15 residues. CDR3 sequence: CASSYSYRGRSPLHF. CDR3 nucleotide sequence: TGTGCCAGCAGTTACTCGTACAGGGGAAGGTCACCCCTCCACTTT.

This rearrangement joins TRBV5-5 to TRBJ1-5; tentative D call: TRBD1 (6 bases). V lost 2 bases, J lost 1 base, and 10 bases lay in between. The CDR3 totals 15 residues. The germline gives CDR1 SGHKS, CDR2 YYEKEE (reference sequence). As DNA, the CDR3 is TGTGCCAGCAGCTTTCAGGGGAAAAGCAATCAGCCCCAGCATTTT. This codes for CASSFQGKSNQPQHF.

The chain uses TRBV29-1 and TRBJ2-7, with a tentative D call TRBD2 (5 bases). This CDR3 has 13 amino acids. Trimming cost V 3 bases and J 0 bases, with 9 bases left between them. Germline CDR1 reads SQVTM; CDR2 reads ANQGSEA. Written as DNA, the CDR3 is TGCAGCGTTGATGTCGGGGACTCCTACGAGCAGTACTTC. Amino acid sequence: CSVDVGDSYEQYF.

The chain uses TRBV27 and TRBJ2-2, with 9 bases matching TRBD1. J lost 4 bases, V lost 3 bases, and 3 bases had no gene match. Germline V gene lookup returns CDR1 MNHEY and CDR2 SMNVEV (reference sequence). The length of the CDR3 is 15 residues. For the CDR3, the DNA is TGTGCCAGCAGTTTCCGGACAGGGGCCACCGGGGAGCTGTTTTTT. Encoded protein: CASSFRTGATGELFF.

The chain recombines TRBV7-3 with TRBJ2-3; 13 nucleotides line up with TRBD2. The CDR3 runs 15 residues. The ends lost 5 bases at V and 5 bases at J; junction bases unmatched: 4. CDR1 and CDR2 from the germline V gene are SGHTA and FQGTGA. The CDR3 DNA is TGTGCCAGCAGCCCTACTAGCGGGGGGGTAGATACGCAGTATTTT. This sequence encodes CASSPTSGGVDTQYF. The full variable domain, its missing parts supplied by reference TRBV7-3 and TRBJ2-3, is GAGVSQTPSNKVTEKGKYVELRCDPISGHTALYWYRQSLGQGPEFLIYFQGTGAADDSGLPNDRFFAVRPEGSVSTLKIQRTERGDSAVYLCASSPTSGGVDTQYFGPGTRLTVL.

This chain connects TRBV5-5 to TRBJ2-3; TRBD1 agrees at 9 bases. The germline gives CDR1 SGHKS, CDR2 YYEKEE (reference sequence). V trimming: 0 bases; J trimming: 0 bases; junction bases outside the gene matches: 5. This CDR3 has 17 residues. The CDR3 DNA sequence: TGTGCCAGCAGCTTGGTGGGGACAGGGTACAGCACAGATACGCAGTATTTT. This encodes CASSLVGTGYSTDTQYF.

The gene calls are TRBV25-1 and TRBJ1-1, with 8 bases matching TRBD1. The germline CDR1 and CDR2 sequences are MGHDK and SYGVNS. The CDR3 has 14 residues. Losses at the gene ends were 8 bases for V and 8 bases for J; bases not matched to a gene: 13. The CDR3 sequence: CASGTDRGPKEAFF. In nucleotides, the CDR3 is TGTGCCAGCGGAACCGACAGGGGCCCAAAAGAAGCTTTCTTT.

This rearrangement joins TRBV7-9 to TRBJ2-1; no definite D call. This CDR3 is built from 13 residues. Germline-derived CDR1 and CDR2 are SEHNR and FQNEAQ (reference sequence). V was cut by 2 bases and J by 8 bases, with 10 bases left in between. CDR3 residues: CASSLSRSDEQFF. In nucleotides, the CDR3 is TGTGCCAGCAGCTTATCGAGGAGCGATGAGCAGTTCTTC.

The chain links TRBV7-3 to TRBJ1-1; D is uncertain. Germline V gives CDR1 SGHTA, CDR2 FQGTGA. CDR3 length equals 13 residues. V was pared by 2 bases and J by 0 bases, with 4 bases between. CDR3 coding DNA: TGTGCCAGCAGCTTATCTTTGAACACTGAAGCTTTCTTT. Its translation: CASSLSLNTEAFF.